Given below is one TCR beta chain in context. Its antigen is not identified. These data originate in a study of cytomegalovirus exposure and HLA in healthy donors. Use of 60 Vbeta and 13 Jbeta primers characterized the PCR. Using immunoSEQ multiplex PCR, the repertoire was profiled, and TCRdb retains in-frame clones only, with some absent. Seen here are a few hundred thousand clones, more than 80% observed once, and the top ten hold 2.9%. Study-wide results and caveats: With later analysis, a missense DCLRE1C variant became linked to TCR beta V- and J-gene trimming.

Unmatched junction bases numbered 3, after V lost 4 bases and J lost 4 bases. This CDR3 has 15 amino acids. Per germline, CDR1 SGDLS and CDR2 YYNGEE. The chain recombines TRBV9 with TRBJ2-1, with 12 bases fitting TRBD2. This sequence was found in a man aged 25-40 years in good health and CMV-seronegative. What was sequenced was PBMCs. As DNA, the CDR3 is TGTGCCAGCAGCCCCGGACTAGCGGGGTACAATGAGCAGTTCTTC. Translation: CASSPGLAGYNEQFF.